Below, one TCR beta chain is given with its context. This specimen belongs to a study of blood T cell repertoires in COVID-19. Turning to the study itself: Samples of COVID-19 (acute and convalescent) were obtained from the United States, Italy and Spain. Sample material is recorded as cDNA or gDNA derived from T cells, B-cell-depleted T cells, or PBMCs.

The germline CDR1 and CDR2 sequences are WSHSY and SAAADI. CDR3 length: 17 residues. The V end was cut by 1 base, the J end by 2 bases, with 15 bases between. In the original analysis: The assay estimated nucleated cells by amplifying reference gene primers. Only in-frame clones appear in the TCRdb table, and some are missing; sequencing was by immunoSEQ multiplex PCR. The D gene and trimming were derived from the DNA, and the V and J assignments and clone size from that table. Here the sample spans 180,000 or so clones, 78% being singletons. Material for sequencing was peripheral blood. This chain joins TRBV10-2 and TRBJ2-1; tentatively, D is TRBD1 (5 bases). This TCR was recovered from a woman older than 75 with active or convalescent COVID-19. CDR3 region: CASSEWFGQGPYNEQFF. The CDR3 nucleotides are TGCGCCAGCAGTGAGTGGTTCGGGCAGGGCCCCTACAATGAGCAGTTCTTC.